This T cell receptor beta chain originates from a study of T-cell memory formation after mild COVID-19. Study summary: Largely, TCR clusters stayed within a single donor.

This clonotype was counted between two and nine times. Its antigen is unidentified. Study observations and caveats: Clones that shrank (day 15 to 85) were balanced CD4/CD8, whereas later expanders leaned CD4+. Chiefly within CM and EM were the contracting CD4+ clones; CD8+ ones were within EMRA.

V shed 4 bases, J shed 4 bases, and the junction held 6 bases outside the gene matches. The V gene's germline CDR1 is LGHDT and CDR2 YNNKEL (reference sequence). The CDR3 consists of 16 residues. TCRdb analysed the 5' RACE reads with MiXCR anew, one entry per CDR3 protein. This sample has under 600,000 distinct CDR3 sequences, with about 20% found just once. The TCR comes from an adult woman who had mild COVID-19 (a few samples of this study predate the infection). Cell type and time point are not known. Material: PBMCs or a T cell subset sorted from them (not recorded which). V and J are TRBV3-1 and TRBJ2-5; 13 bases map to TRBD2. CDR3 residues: CASSPRTSGSLETQYF. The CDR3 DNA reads TGTGCCAGCAGCCCGAGGACTAGCGGGAGCTTAGAGACCCAGTACTTC.